This T cell receptor (beta chain) appears in the sequencing data of a study of human T cells and chemical hapten exposure. About the research overall: Sensitization was performed using 2% DPC on an approximately 2 cm by approximately 2 cm upper inner arm skin site.

This CDR3 is 13 amino acids long. Germline loops: CDR1 GTSNPN, CDR2 SVGIG (reference sequence). The germline V and J ends were trimmed by 4 bases and 4 bases, with 13 bases remaining between them. In its sample, this clonotype was seen many times. TCRdb passed the RACE reads through MiXCR, listing each CDR3 protein once. This sample carries about 84,000 distinct CDR3 sequences, 10% to 12% of them seen once, and the ten largest clones take around 3.7%. The time point was: patch test 3, about 24 weeks after DPC sensitization. Treatment given: therapeutic diphenylcyclopropenone sensitization with weekly scalp DPC.

This chain uses TRBV30 with TRBJ1-2, with no clear D. This receptor was obtained from a woman between 45 and 60 years old with alopecia areata. Some clones in this sample may be carry-over from other donors' samples. The specimen was whole blood, collected in connection with sensitization to the hapten diphenylcyclopropenone (DPC). The CDR3 region is CAWIAREGYGYTF. CDR3 sequence (DNA): TGTGCCTGGATTGCACGGGAGGGCTATGGCTACACCTTC.